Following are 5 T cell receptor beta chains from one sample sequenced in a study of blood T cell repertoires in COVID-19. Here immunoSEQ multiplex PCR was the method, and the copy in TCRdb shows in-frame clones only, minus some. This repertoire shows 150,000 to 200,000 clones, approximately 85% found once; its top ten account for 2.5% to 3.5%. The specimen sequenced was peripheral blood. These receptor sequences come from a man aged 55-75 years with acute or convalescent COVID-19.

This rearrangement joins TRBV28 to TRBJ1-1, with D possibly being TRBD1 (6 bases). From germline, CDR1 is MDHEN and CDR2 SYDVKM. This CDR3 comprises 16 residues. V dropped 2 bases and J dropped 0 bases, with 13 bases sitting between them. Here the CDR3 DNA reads TGTGCCAGCAGTTTAGAGGGGGACGTAGTGAACACTGAAGCTTTCTTT. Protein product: CASSLEGDVVNTEAFF.

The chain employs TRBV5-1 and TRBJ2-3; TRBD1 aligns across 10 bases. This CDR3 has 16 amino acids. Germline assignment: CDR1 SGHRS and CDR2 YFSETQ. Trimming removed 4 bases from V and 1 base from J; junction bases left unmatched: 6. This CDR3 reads CASSPPGTGGTDTQYF. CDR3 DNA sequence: TGCGCCAGCAGCCCGCCGGGGACAGGGGGCACAGATACGCAGTATTTT.

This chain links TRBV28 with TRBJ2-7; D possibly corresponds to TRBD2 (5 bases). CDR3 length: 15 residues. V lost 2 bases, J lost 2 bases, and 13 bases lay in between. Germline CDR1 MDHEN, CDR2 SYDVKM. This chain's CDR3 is CASSLSGRFTYEQYF. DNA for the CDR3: TGTGCCAGCAGTTTAAGCGGAAGATTTACCTACGAGCAGTACTTC.

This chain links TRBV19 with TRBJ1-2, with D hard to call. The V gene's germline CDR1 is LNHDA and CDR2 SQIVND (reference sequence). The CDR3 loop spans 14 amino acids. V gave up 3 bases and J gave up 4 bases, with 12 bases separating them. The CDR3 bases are TGTGCCAGTAGTATTCTCGAGCTGAGCTATGGCTACACCTTC. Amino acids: CASSILELSYGYTF.

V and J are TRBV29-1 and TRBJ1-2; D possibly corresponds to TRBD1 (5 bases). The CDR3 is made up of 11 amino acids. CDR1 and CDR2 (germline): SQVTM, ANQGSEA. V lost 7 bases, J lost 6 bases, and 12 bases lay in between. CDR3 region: CSAGTENGYTF. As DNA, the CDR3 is TGCAGCGCCGGGACTGAGAATGGCTACACCTTC.